These 8 T cell receptor beta chains were all obtained from the same sample, sequenced in a study of identical twins (dated by TCRdb to the mid-2010s). The method behind the library was 5' RACE. Data came from an Illumina HiSeq 2000. Using fastp at Q25 and MiXCR, TCRdb reprocessed the public reads and kept productive beta chains. Entries that share a CDR3 protein sequence are merged under the most common genes and DNA. Across this sample there are some 630,000 distinct CDR3 sequences, with just over 7% seen only once. The top ten constitute 1.5% to 2% of the sample. These sequences were also reported in another study, on yellow fever vaccine responses in identical twins.

The sequenced sample consisted of PBMCs. The receptors shown here come from a woman younger than 30 in good health.

In this sample, this clonotype turned up many times. V is TRBV5-1 and J is TRBJ2-5, with 8 bases identical to TRBD2. The CDR3 consists of 17 residues. The V and J ends lost 4 bases and 1 base, in that order; junction bases with no gene match: 12. Germline V gene sequence: CDR1 SGHRS, CDR2 YFSETQ. The CDR3 nucleotides are TGCGCCAGCAGCCCCGGACTAGCAGCCAATTCCCAAGAGACCCAGTACTTC. Its translation: CASSPGLAANSQETQYF. The whole variable domain, filled in from reference TRBV5-1 and TRBJ2-5, reads KAGVTQTPRYLIKTRGQQVTLSCSPISGHRSVSWYQQTPGQGLQFLFEYFSETQRNKGNFPGRFSGRQFSNSRSEMNVSTLELGDSALYLCASSPGLAANSQETQYFGPGTRLLVL.

The chain has TRBV20-1 and TRBJ2-1; TRBD2 matches 13 bases. The V gene end was trimmed by 1 base and the J gene end by 7 bases; junction bases not matched to a gene: 1. The CDR3 contains 14 residues. Looked up from germline, CDR1 is DFQATT and CDR2 is SNEGSKA (reference sequence). The CDR3 loop is CSARGTSGSNEQFF. The CDR3 DNA follows: TGCAGTGCTAGAGGGACTAGCGGGAGTAATGAGCAGTTCTTC.

This clonotype was counted ten times or more. CDR3 sequence reads: CAISPGQSYEQYF. Written as DNA, the CDR3 is TGTGCCATCAGCCCGGGTCAATCCTACGAGCAGTACTTC. V gene TRBV10-3 combines with J gene TRBJ2-7, with no clear D. The germline V and J ends were trimmed by 6 bases and 1 base, with 10 bases remaining between them. Germline values: CDR1 ENHRY, CDR2 SYGVKD. The CDR3 extends over 13 amino acids.

The gene calls are TRBV7-7 and TRBJ1-3, with D uncertain. V was clipped by 5 bases and J by 4 bases, with 12 bases between them. Looked up from germline, CDR1 is SSHAT and CDR2 is FNYEAQ (reference sequence). The CDR3 is 14 residues long. CDR3 sequence: CASSPGTFGNTIYF. In nucleotides, the CDR3 is TGTGCCAGCAGCCCCGGCACATTCGGAAACACCATATATTTT.

At least ten counts were recorded for this clonotype. This chain joins TRBV10-3 and TRBJ2-7; 8 bases line up with TRBD1. The CDR3 runs to 14 residues. Germline trimming cut 7 bases from V and 1 base from J; bases unmatched to any gene: 6. Germline V gives CDR1 ENHRY, CDR2 SYGVKD. The CDR3 protein is CAITPGDRSYEQYF. As DNA, the CDR3 is TGTGCCATCACCCCTGGGGACAGGTCCTACGAGCAGTACTTC.

The chain employs TRBV18 and TRBJ2-7, with D possibly TRBD1 on 6 matching bases. CDR1 is KGHSH and CDR2 is LQKENI in the germline V gene. The CDR3 consists of 13 residues. V lost 3 bases and J 1 base, leaving 7 bases between the germline ends. CDR3 bases: TGTGCCAGCTCACCGGGACATTCCTACGAGCAGTACGTC. It encodes CASSPGHSYEQYV.

The genes are TRBV2 and TRBJ2-1, with unresolved D. The ends were cut back, 5 bases at V and 0 bases at J, with 11 bases in the middle. The germline CDR1 and CDR2 sequences are SNHLY and FYNNEI. The CDR3 runs to 15 residues. The CDR3 here is CASSTSRSSYNEQFF. The CDR3 nucleotides are TGTGCCAGCAGTACCAGCCGGTCCTCCTACAATGAGCAGTTCTTC.

The V and J genes are TRBV2 and TRBJ2-3; 7 nucleotides line up with TRBD2. This CDR3 has 14 amino acids. CDR1 is SNHLY and CDR2 is FYNNEI in the germline V gene. V lost 7 bases, J lost 5 bases, and 9 bases stayed unmatched. The CDR3 region has the DNA TGTGCCAGCACGGAACGGGAGGTGGGAGATACGCAGTATTTT. It encodes CASTEREVGDTQYF.